This T cell receptor (beta chain) derives from a study of cytotoxic CD8 clonotypes in ibrutinib-treated CLL. Overall study: Investigators collected response samples after a median approximately twelve months of treatment, range 6 to 36.

Note on this clone: Its antigen is not identified.

V was pared by 5 bases and J by 5 bases, with 10 bases of the junction left unmatched. Per germline, CDR1 SEHNR and CDR2 FQNEAQ (reference sequence). The CDR3 extends over 15 amino acids. Here immunoSEQ multiplex PCR was the method, and the copy in TCRdb shows in-frame clones only, minus some. The sample lists 30,000 to 50,000 clones, 65% to 70% occurring once. The study's findings and limits: Clonality went up at ibrutinib response and then declined back toward baseline at progression.

This receptor was taken from a human donor with chronic lymphocytic leukemia. V is TRBV7-9 and J is TRBJ2-3; 7 bases are a match to TRBD1. Sequences were derived from PBMCs, sampled at disease progression, from a patient treated with ibrutinib. CDR3 loop: CASSPLPGGRDTQYF. CDR3 in DNA: TGTGCCAGCAGCCCCCTCCCAGGGGGAAGAGATACGCAGTATTTT.